Below, 9 T cell receptor beta chains from the same sample are listed, as sequenced in a study of T cells in localized non-small cell lung cancer. This table comes from immunoSEQ multiplex PCR, and its TCRdb copy is limited to in-frame clones, with some not included. The data show under 4,000 clones, 25% to 35% seen once. The source material was lung tumor tissue, sampled before any cancer treatment. All receptors come from a male donor at least 60 years old with stage I lung adenocarcinoma.

J is TRBJ1-2 and V is TRBV25-1; D gene ambiguous. Trimming took 4 bases from V and 8 from J, leaving 11 bases between them. Per the germline V gene, CDR1 is MGHDK and CDR2 is SYGVNS. This CDR3 region has 12 residues. The CDR3 loop is CASSGVAGGYTF. The CDR3 DNA sequence: TGTGCCAGCAGTGGGGTGGCGGGGGGCTACACCTTC.

There are a few counts of this clone. The chain joins TRBV6-8 to TRBJ1-4; D is unclear. Trimming shortened V by 5 bases and J by 4 bases, and 5 bases separated the two germline ends. Germline CDR1 reads MNHGY; CDR2 reads SAAAGT. The CDR3 runs to 12 residues. The DNA for the CDR3 is TGTGCCAGCAGTCGTCGTAATGAAAAACTGTTTTTT. Amino acids: CASSRRNEKLFF.

This chain links TRBV30 with TRBJ2-3; perhaps D is TRBD1 or TRBD2 (5 bases each). Germline loops: CDR1 GTSNPN, CDR2 SVGIG (reference sequence). Trimming removed 1 base from V and 14 bases from J, with 16 bases in between. This CDR3 contains 12 residues. CDR3 DNA sequence: TGTGCCTGGAGTGAACGCCCCGGGACCCCGTATTTT. Protein sequence: CAWSERPGTPYF.

The gene calls are TRBV19 and TRBJ1-5; 7 nucleotides line up with TRBD1. The V segment lost 6 bases and the J segment 13 bases; nucleotides outside the gene matches: 6. The germline V gene has CDR1 LNHDA and CDR2 SQIVND (reference sequence). The CDR3 is 11 amino acids. The CDR3 region has the DNA TGTGCCAGTAGCCGACAGGGCCCTCAGCATTTT. Amino acids: CASSRQGPQHF.

This sequence joins TRBV19 and TRBJ2-7, with D perhaps assigned TRBD1 or TRBD2 (5 bases each). CDR1 is LNHDA, CDR2 SQIVND, per germline (reference sequence). The CDR3 spans 16 residues. V was trimmed by 0 bases and J by 3 bases, leaving 15 bases between them. In DNA, the CDR3 is TGTGCCAGTAGTATAGATCACCCCACGGGGCTCTACGAGCAGTACTTC. This translates into CASSIDHPTGLYEQYF.

In its sample, this clone was seen a few times. The rearrangement joins TRBV6-8 to TRBJ2-3; the D is unclear. The CDR3 is made up of 16 amino acids. Germline CDR1 reads MNHGY; CDR2 reads SAAAGT. V was clipped by 4 bases and J by 0 bases, with 14 bases between them. CDR3 residues: CASSLSRVASTDTQYF. CDR3 bases: TGTGCCAGCAGTTTATCTCGGGTAGCTAGCACAGATACGCAGTATTTT.

The rearrangement links TRBV19 to TRBJ2-3; possibly TRBD2 for D (6 bases). This CDR3 comprises 13 residues. The germline V gene encodes CDR1 LNHDA and CDR2 SQIVND (reference sequence). Trimming removed 2 bases from V and 5 bases from J, with 8 bases in between. In DNA form, the CDR3 reads TGTGCCAGTAGTATAAGGCGGGGAGATACGCAGTATTTT. Protein: CASSIRRGDTQYF.

V gene TRBV7-4 combines with J gene TRBJ2-1; D is undetermined. V was trimmed by 5 bases and J by 6 bases, leaving 11 bases between them. The CDR3 runs to 13 residues. Germline-derived CDR1 and CDR2 are SGHVT and SQSDAQ. The CDR3 nucleotides are TGTGCCAGCAGCCCCCCGTTAGGCAATGAGCAGTTCTTC. This encodes CASSPPLGNEQFF.

This clone counts as medium-sized. The rearrangement joins TRBV6-8 to TRBJ1-6, with D unclear. The germline gives CDR1 MNHGY, CDR2 SAAAGT. V shed 2 bases and J shed 9 bases, with 5 bases lying between them. This CDR3 region has 12 residues. The CDR3 protein is CASSYISSPLHF. For the CDR3, the DNA is TGTGCCAGCAGTTACATTAGTTCACCCCTCCACTTT.